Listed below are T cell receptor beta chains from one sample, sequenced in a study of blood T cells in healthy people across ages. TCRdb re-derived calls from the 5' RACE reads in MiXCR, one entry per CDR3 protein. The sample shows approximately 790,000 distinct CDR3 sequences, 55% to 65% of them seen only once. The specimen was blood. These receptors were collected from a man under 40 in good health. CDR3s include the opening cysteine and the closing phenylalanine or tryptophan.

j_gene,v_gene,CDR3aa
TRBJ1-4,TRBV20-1,CSARTGDHGEKLFF
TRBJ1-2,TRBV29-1,CSVEVSGQNYGYTF
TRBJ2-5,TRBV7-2,CASSSASGGVEETQYF
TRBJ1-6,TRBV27,CASSSLGGSNSPLHF
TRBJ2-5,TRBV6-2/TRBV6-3,CASSYSSLAETQYF
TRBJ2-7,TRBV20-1,CSARARGQLAYEQYF
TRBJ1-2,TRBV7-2,CASRPREGSYGYTF
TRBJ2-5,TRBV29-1,CSVETGGKGTQYF
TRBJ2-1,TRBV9,CASSVGRVSVGSYNEQFF
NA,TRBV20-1,CSARQVGGETQYF
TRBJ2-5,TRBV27,CASSLVSGYNEQYF
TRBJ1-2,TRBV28,CASSLMGNWDASGYTF
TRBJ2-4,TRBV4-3,CASSQGIGRGHSNIQYF
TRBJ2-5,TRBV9,CASSVLGSQETQYF